This T cell receptor (beta chain) comes out of a study of blood T cell repertoires in COVID-19. The wider study: Samples of COVID-19 (acute and convalescent) were obtained from the United States, Italy and Spain. PBMCs, B-cell-depleted T cells, or T cells were the source of the cDNA or gDNA that made up the material.

Enrollees, 18 to 89 years old, lived in approximately 24 US areas. Original analysis: Amplification from reference gene primers served as the basis for estimated nucleated cell counts. Profiling relied on immunoSEQ multiplex PCR, and the TCRdb table lists in-frame clones only, not all of them. The V and J calls and clone size come from that table; D and trimming were worked out from the DNA. The sample includes about 86,000 clones, around 89% seen only once; the top ten take approximately 1.2%. This clonotype was sampled from a woman aged 45-65 years with acute COVID-19. The sample was PBMCs or T cells enriched from blood (not recorded which).

CDR3 protein: CASSMSRQGGGYTF. The DNA of the CDR3 is TGTGCCAGTAGTATGTCACGACAGGGTGGTGGCTACACCTTC. The chain is built from TRBV19 and TRBJ1-2, with 7 bases identical to TRBD1. Germline CDR1 is LNHDA and CDR2 is SQIVND (reference sequence). J lost 7 bases, V lost 3 bases, and 8 bases had no gene match. The CDR3 contains 14 residues.